This paragraph covers one T cell receptor beta chain sequence. The CDR3 has 15 residues. CDR1 and CDR2 (germline): SGHRS, YFSETQ. Germline trimming cut 2 bases from V and 6 bases from J; bases unmatched to any gene: 6. In the study's own analysis: By means of reference gene primer amplification, nucleated cell counts were estimated. This table comes from immunoSEQ multiplex PCR, and its TCRdb copy is limited to in-frame clones, with some not included. The D gene and trimming were derived from the DNA, and the V and J assignments and clone size from that table. The sample records 300,000 to 400,000 clones, around 90% being singletons. The data belong to a study of blood T cell repertoires in COVID-19. On the study more broadly: The United States, Italy and Spain were the sources of the acute and convalescent COVID-19 samples. T cells, B-cell-depleted T cells, or PBMCs supplied cDNA or gDNA.

Enrollment of patients from Seattle took place during active infection, with longitudinal follow-up. The specimen was peripheral blood. The genes are TRBV5-1 and TRBJ2-1; 9 nucleotides agree with TRBD2. The receptor's source is a man aged 25 to 40 with COVID-19, enrolled during active disease. CDR3 sequence (DNA): TGCGCCAGCAGCTTAGGGGCGGGAGGGACCAATGAGCAGTTCTTC. The encoded protein is CASSLGAGGTNEQFF.